Following are 20 T cell receptor beta chains from one sample sequenced in a study of T cell changes during pregnancy in multiple sclerosis (dated by TCRdb to about 2019). Libraries were built with the immunoSEQ multiplex PCR assay. This is the immuneACCESS table as TCRdb keeps it, with only in-frame sequences that have V and J called. A part of the clones is gone; compared with another copy, unresolved V genes explain less than half, and the rest is unexplained. Present in this sample are about 79,000 clones, 75% to 95% of which were seen just once. Together, the top ten hold roughly 0.44% of the sample. The sample was CD4+ T cells from peripheral blood mononuclear cells, taken in the second trimester of pregnancy. The receptor set was obtained from a female donor with multiple sclerosis, enrolled in a pregnancy study.

The CDR3 here is CASSLGLGSTGELFF. In DNA, the CDR3 is TGTGCCAGCAGCTTAGGCCTCGGTTCCACCGGGGAGCTGTTTTTT. The V and J genes are TRBV13 and TRBJ2-2; D unresolved. Looked up from germline, CDR1 is PRHDT and CDR2 is FYEKMQ (reference sequence). With 0 bases removed from V and 4 bases from J, the gap between germline ends came to 9 bases. This CDR3 is built from 15 residues.

The CDR3 DNA sequence: TGTGCCAGCAGCTTGGGGAGGGAGAACACCGGGGAGCTGTTTTTT. Protein: CASSLGRENTGELFF. The chain uses TRBV5-6 and TRBJ2-2; the D gene is possibly TRBD2 (6 bases). Between the trimmed V and J ends, which lost 0 bases and 1 base, there was a span of 7 bases. CDR3 length: 15 amino acids. Germline V gives CDR1 SGHDT, CDR2 YYEEEE.

This clone was detected a few times. J is TRBJ2-7 and V is TRBV10-3; a weak D match, TRBD2 (5 bases). Germline V gene data show CDR1 as ENHRY and CDR2 as SYGVKD. CDR3 length: 14 residues. Trimming pared 7 bases from V and 4 bases from J, leaving 17 bases between. The DNA for the CDR3 is TGTGCCATCACTCAAACCGCTAGCTCGTACGAGCAGTACTTC. It specifies CAITQTASSYEQYF.

The rearrangement links TRBV6-1 to TRBJ2-7; 10 bases are a match to TRBD1. The CDR3 has 14 amino acids. V was clipped by 3 bases and J by 7 bases; unmatched bases: 6. Germline V gene data show CDR1 as MNHNS and CDR2 as SASEGT. CDR3 protein: CASSERDRGREQYF. The CDR3 coding sequence is TGTGCCAGCAGTGAGAGGGACAGGGGTCGAGAGCAGTACTTC.

This chain links TRBV28 with TRBJ2-7, with TRBD2 identical over 10 bases. Germline trimming cut 6 bases from V and 13 bases from J; bases unmatched to any gene: 9. The germline CDR1 and CDR2 sequences are MDHEN and SYDVKM. The CDR3 extends over 12 amino acids. For the CDR3, the DNA is TGTGCCAGCAGCCACACAACTAGCGGGATATACTTC. Translating it yields CASSHTTSGIYF.

This chain uses TRBV21-1 with TRBJ2-7; the tabulated D call, TRBD2, remains unverified against the DNA. TRBV21-1 is a pseudogene. The CDR3 spans 18 residues. The CDR3 DNA is TGTGCCAGCAGCAAACAGATCAGGTGGGACTCCCAGTCCTACGAGCAGTACTTC. Protein: CASSKQIRWDSQSYEQYF.

This chain joins TRBV19 and TRBJ1-2; 11 positions match TRBD1. The trim removed 7 bases at V and 5 bases at J, leaving 12 bases unmatched. This CDR3 is built from 16 residues. Germline V gene sequence: CDR1 LNHDA, CDR2 SQIVND (reference sequence). The CDR3 coding sequence is TGTGCCAGTACAACGGGACAGGGGGTAAAGATTTATGGCTACACCTTC. Its protein is CASTTGQGVKIYGYTF.

The V gene is TRBV4-3, the J gene TRBJ2-3, with TRBD1 matching over 8 bases. The CDR3 totals 15 residues. Germline V gene lookup returns CDR1 LGHNA and CDR2 YSLEER. V was pared by 3 bases and J by 4 bases, with 6 bases of the junction left unmatched. The CDR3 coding sequence is TGCGCCAGCAGCCAGGCCGACAGGGGTGCAGATACGCAGTATTTT. Translating it yields CASSQADRGADTQYF.

The chain has TRBV19 and TRBJ1-5; possibly TRBD1 for D (5 bases). V was shortened by 3 bases and J by 5 bases, with 8 bases between the two germline ends. This CDR3 is 13 amino acids long. Germline CDR1 and CDR2: LNHDA and SQIVND (reference sequence). For the CDR3, the DNA is TGTGCCAGTAGTATGATCAGGGATCAGCCCCAGCATTTT. Translated: CASSMIRDQPQHF.

This chain links TRBV6-5 with TRBJ1-1; tentative D call: TRBD1 (5 bases). V lost 2 bases to trimming and J lost 1 base, with 8 bases between them. The germline CDR1 and CDR2 sequences are MNHEY and SVGAGI. CDR3 size: 14 residues. The CDR3 here is CASSYGAKNTEAFF. CDR3 DNA sequence: TGTGCCAGCAGTTACGGGGCCAAGAACACTGAAGCTTTCTTT.

This chain links TRBV5-6 with TRBJ1-3; a possible D gene is TRBD1 (5 bases). V lost 2 bases to trimming and J lost 3 bases, with 9 bases between them. The CDR3 totals 14 residues. CDR1 and CDR2 (germline): SGHDT, YYEEEE. CDR3 coding DNA: TGTGCCAGCAGCTTTCAGGGCTTTGGAAACACCATATATTTT. This codes for CASSFQGFGNTIYF.

The gene calls are TRBV28 and TRBJ2-7; 12 bases are a match to TRBD2. V trimming: 6 bases; J trimming: 2 bases; junction bases outside the gene matches: 8. Germline values: CDR1 MDHEN, CDR2 SYDVKM. There are 16 residues in the CDR3. This chain's CDR3 is CASSGLTSGGAYEQYF. The CDR3 region has the DNA TGTGCCAGCAGCGGACTGACTAGCGGGGGAGCCTACGAGCAGTACTTC.

The rearrangement joins TRBV9 to TRBJ1-5; 7 bases are a match to TRBD1. Trimming removed 1 base from V and 10 bases from J; junction bases left unmatched: 5. The CDR3 has 13 residues. Germline CDR1 is SGDLS and CDR2 is YYNGEE. The CDR3: CASSVRQGGPQHF. In DNA, the CDR3 is TGTGCCAGCAGCGTAAGACAGGGCGGTCCCCAGCATTTT.

This clone was observed a single time. The chain employs TRBV19 and TRBJ2-5; the match to TRBD2 covers 12 bases. In germline, CDR1 is LNHDA, CDR2 SQIVND (reference sequence). The CDR3 runs to 16 residues. The junction had 8 bases not matched to a gene; V was cut back by 4 bases and J by 5 bases. CDR3 sequence reads: CASSKKTSGSGETQYF. The CDR3 DNA follows: TGTGCCAGTAGTAAAAAGACTAGCGGGAGTGGTGAGACCCAGTACTTC. The full variable domain, in which reference TRBV19 and TRBJ2-5 provide the parts outside the CDR3, is DGGITQSPKYLFRKEGQNVTLSCEQNLNHDAMYWYRQDPGQGLRLIYYSQIVNDFQKGDIAEGYSVSREKKESFPLTVTSAQKNPTAFYLCASSKKTSGSGETQYFGPGTRLLVL.

The V gene is TRBV7-2, the J gene TRBJ1-2, with TRBD1 as a possible D gene (5 bases). Per germline, CDR1 SGHTA and CDR2 FQGNSA. The germline V and J ends were trimmed by 1 base and 5 bases, with 17 bases remaining between them. This CDR3 region has 16 residues. CDR3 sequence (DNA): TGTGCCAGCAGCTTAGGAATTGGCCAGGGTGGATATGGCTACACCTTC. Translation gives CASSLGIGQGGYGYTF.

The genes are TRBV5-5 and TRBJ1-1, with a weak D call TRBD1 (5 bases). The germline gives CDR1 SGHKS, CDR2 YYEKEE (reference sequence). V was trimmed by 4 bases and J by 3 bases, leaving 25 bases between them. The CDR3 loop spans 18 amino acids. CDR3 nucleotides: TGTGCCAGCAGCCGACGGGAGGGACGTGGGGGTTCTTACACTGAAGCTTTCTTT. Its translation: CASSRREGRGGSYTEAFF.

The V and J genes are TRBV2 and TRBJ1-2; D may be TRBD1 (6 bases). Trimming took off 6 bases at V and 3 bases at J, with 11 bases between the two ends. The CDR3 has 13 residues. Germline values: CDR1 SNHLY, CDR2 FYNNEI. The CDR3 loop reads CASREDSDYGYTF. The CDR3 region has the DNA TGTGCCAGCAGAGAGGACAGTGACTATGGCTACACCTTC.

The CDR3 here is CASSYARESEQFF. Here the CDR3 DNA reads TGTGCCAGCAGTTACGCCAGGGAAAGTGAGCAGTTCTTC. The gene calls are TRBV6-6 and TRBJ2-1; a possible D gene is TRBD1 (5 bases). V was clipped by 2 bases and J by 9 bases, with 11 bases between them. This CDR3 spans 13 amino acids. From germline, CDR1 is MNHNY and CDR2 SVGAGI (reference sequence).

The table lists this clone with a count of one. The V call is TRBV5-4, the J call TRBJ1-3, with D tentatively TRBD1 (5 bases). CDR3 length: 14 amino acids. Germline V gene data show CDR1 as SGHNT and CDR2 as YYREEE (reference sequence). Trimming pared 3 bases from V and 7 bases from J, leaving 14 bases between. The CDR3 here is CASSSGRGGNTIYF. In DNA form, the CDR3 reads TGTGCCAGCAGCTCCGGGAGGGGCGGTAACACCATATATTTT. The whole variable domain, filled in from reference TRBV5-4 and TRBJ1-3, reads ETGVTQSPTHLIKTRGQQVTLRCSSQSGHNTVSWYQQALGQGPQFIFQYYREEENGRGNFPPRFSGLQFPNYSSELNVNALELDDSALYLCASSSGRGGNTIYFGEGSWLTVV.

The CDR3 spells CASSWGGTSGNNEQFF. Written as DNA, the CDR3 is TGCGCCAGCAGCTGGGGAGGGACTAGCGGAAACAATGAGCAGTTCTTC. This chain joins TRBV5-1 and TRBJ2-1, with 11 bases matching TRBD2. This CDR3 has 16 residues. The germline CDR1 and CDR2 sequences are SGHRS and YFSETQ. J gave up 5 bases and V 3 bases, and 7 bases lay outside the gene matches.